Below are 28 T cell receptor beta chains sequenced from a single sample in a study of patients and donors after allogeneic stem cell transplantation. TCRdb reprocessed the RT-PCR reads via MiXCR and lists one record per CDR3 protein. The sample consists of fewer than 13,000 distinct CDR3 sequences, approximately 22% of them appearing once. Sequencing was done on a sample of blood, either unsorted or a sorted T cell fraction (not recorded which). Receptors were obtained from a human donor who was either an allogeneic HSCT recipient or a stem cell or donor lymphocyte infusion donor (not recorded which). It is not recorded whose cells these are; they may come from a transplant donor.

Within the sample, this clonotype is medium-sized (0.01 to 0.1%). V gene TRBV5-1 combines with J gene TRBJ2-7, with 8 nucleotides matching TRBD1. The CDR3 is 17 amino acids. Germline lookup yields CDR1 SGHRS and CDR2 YFSETQ. Trimming took 3 bases from V and 5 from J; bases not matched to a gene: 16. The CDR3: CASSSYERTGRSDEQYF. Written as DNA, the CDR3 is TGCGCCAGCAGCTCATACGAACGGACAGGGAGGTCGGACGAGCAGTACTTC.

J is TRBJ2-7 and V is TRBV10-3; D perhaps matches TRBD1 (6 bases). Germline values: CDR1 ENHRY, CDR2 SYGVKD. V gave up 6 bases and J gave up 6 bases, with 15 bases separating them. CDR3 length: 13 residues. DNA of the CDR3: TGTGCCATCAGCGATCTCCAGGGGACCGAGCAGTACTTC. Its protein product is CAISDLQGTEQYF.

This clonotype occurred many times. The rearrangement links TRBV19 to TRBJ2-2; 8 bases map to TRBD1. CDR1 is LNHDA, CDR2 SQIVND, per germline (reference sequence). CDR3 length: 19 residues. V lost 2 bases to trimming and J lost 4 bases; unmatched junction nucleotides: 15. The CDR3 DNA follows: TGTGCCAGTAGTATACCCGCTTGGAGGGACAGGACCACCACCGGGGAGCTGTTTTTT. This gives the protein CASSIPAWRDRTTTGELFF. Based on the CDR3 plus reference TRBV19 and TRBJ2-2, the full variable domain is DGGITQSPKYLFRKEGQNVTLSCEQNLNHDAMYWYRQDPGQGLRLIYYSQIVNDFQKGDIAEGYSVSREKKESFPLTVTSAQKNPTAFYLCASSIPAWRDRTTTGELFFGEGSRLTVL.

This clonotype showed up many times. The chain combines TRBV6-2 or TRBV6-3 with TRBJ1-6, with 10 bases aligning to TRBD1. The CDR3 contains 16 residues. From germline, CDR1 is MNHEY and CDR2 SVGEGT. V was pared by 1 base and J by 7 bases, with 4 bases of the junction left unmatched. The CDR3 sequence is CASSYWDRGRNSPLHF. The CDR3 region has the DNA TGTGCCAGCAGTTACTGGGACAGGGGACGGAATTCACCCCTCCACTTT.

The sample holds many counts of this clonotype. The gene calls are TRBV5-1 and TRBJ1-5; D remains ambiguous. In germline, CDR1 is SGHRS, CDR2 YFSETQ. V was cut by 2 bases and J by 4 bases, with 7 bases left in between. This CDR3 spans 13 amino acids. The CDR3 DNA reads TGCGCCAGCAGCTTTGGAGATAATCAGCCCCAGCATTTT. Translation gives CASSFGDNQPQHF.

In this sample, this clonotype turned up a few times. The chain joins TRBV6-5 to TRBJ2-7; TRBD1 might be the D (5 bases). This CDR3 spans 11 amino acids. Trimming removed 5 bases at V and 6 bases at J, with 8 bases between. From germline, CDR1 is MNHEY and CDR2 SVGAGI. CDR3 protein: CASSNQGEQYF. As DNA, the CDR3 is TGTGCCAGCAGTAATCAGGGCGAGCAGTACTTC.

The J gene is TRBJ1-4, the V gene TRBV6-5; TRBD1 matches at 7 bases. With V trimmed by 5 bases and J by 5 bases, 11 bases remained unmatched. The CDR3 consists of 16 residues. Looked up from germline, CDR1 is MNHEY and CDR2 is SVGAGI. CDR3 amino acids: CASSPDRTGVNEKLFF. In nucleotides, the CDR3 is TGTGCCAGCAGTCCTGACCGGACAGGAGTGAATGAAAAACTGTTTTTT.

This clonotype has a count of ten or more. The rearrangement links TRBV5-1 to TRBJ1-1; 8 bases align to TRBD1. Germline V gene sequence: CDR1 SGHRS, CDR2 YFSETQ. Trimming took 4 bases from V and 8 from J; bases not matched to a gene: 7. This CDR3 contains 13 residues. The CDR3 spells CASSPDRASEAFF. The CDR3 coding sequence is TGCGCCAGCAGCCCGGACAGGGCTTCAGAAGCTTTCTTT.

The chain combines TRBV30 with TRBJ1-4; D may be TRBD1 (6 bases). Trimming left V 7 bases short and J 7 bases short, with 19 bases between. Germline values: CDR1 GTSNPN, CDR2 SVGIG (reference sequence). The CDR3 sequence is 14 residues long. CDR3 DNA sequence: TGTGCCTTGGATACAGGGTTGCTGGGTGAAAAACTGTTTTTT. Amino acids: CALDTGLLGEKLFF.

This clonotype has ten or more counts. The chain employs TRBV5-1 and TRBJ1-1; TRBD1 matches at 7 bases. CDR1 is SGHRS, CDR2 YFSETQ, per germline. Trimming took 4 bases from V and 5 from J; bases not matched to a gene: 8. The CDR3 has 14 amino acids. This chain's CDR3 is CASSPGTEGTEAFF. The CDR3 nucleotides read TGCGCCAGCAGCCCTGGGACAGAGGGGACTGAAGCTTTCTTT.

The chain combines TRBV20-1 with TRBJ1-1; possible D gene TRBD1, 5 bases. The CDR3 consists of 16 residues. Germline V lookup: CDR1 DFQATT, CDR2 SNEGSKA (reference sequence). The germline V and J ends were trimmed by 0 bases and 4 bases, with 18 bases remaining between them. CDR3 protein: CSARDYGPGGTTEAFF. CDR3 coding DNA: TGCAGTGCTAGAGACTACGGCCCCGGGGGAACCACTGAAGCTTTCTTT.

The J gene is TRBJ1-2, the V gene TRBV6-5, with a possible D match to TRBD1 (6 bases). This CDR3 is 15 amino acids long. Trimming cost V 0 bases and J 4 bases, with 12 bases left between them. Germline V CDR1 and CDR2: MNHEY, SVGAGI. In DNA, the CDR3 is TGTGCCAGCAGTTACTCTGGGGGGCAGGGCTATGGCTACACCTTC. Protein: CASSYSGGQGYGYTF.

This clonotype showed up just a few times. The rearrangement uses TRBV12-3 or TRBV12-4 and TRBJ2-1; D remains unclear. The CDR3 has 13 residues. V lost 3 bases to trimming and J lost 3 bases, with 6 bases between them. The CDR3 DNA reads as TGTGCCAGCAGTTTGAACGGCTACAATGAGCAGTTCTTC. Its translation: CASSLNGYNEQFF.

This rearrangement joins TRBV7-9 to TRBJ2-1; 7 bases are a match to TRBD1. Germline V lookup: CDR1 SEHNR, CDR2 FQNEAQ (reference sequence). The junction had 8 bases not matched to a gene; V was cut back by 5 bases and J by 4 bases. CDR3 size: 15 residues. The CDR3 sequence is CASSVRQGRYNEQFF. CDR3 bases: TGTGCCAGCAGCGTACGACAGGGACGATACAATGAGCAGTTCTTC.

This clonotype showed up just a few times. V is TRBV20-1 and J is TRBJ1-3; D is unclear. Deletions cut 3 bases from V and 4 bases from J, with 10 bases between. Germline-derived CDR1 and CDR2 are DFQATT and SNEGSKA (reference sequence). The CDR3 extends over 13 amino acids. CDR3 amino acids: CSASLGRGNTIYF. The DNA for the CDR3 is TGCAGTGCTAGTCTAGGTCGCGGAAACACCATATATTTT.

This clonotype showed up just a few times. The chain carries TRBV10-2 and TRBJ2-3; TRBD2 aligns across 8 bases. From germline, CDR1 is WSHSY and CDR2 SAAADI. This CDR3 has 14 amino acids. Trimming at V came to 3 bases and at J to 5 bases, leaving 4 bases not matched to a gene. The CDR3 bases are TGCGCCAGCAGTGAATTGCTAGCGGGAGATACGCAGTATTTT. Protein: CASSELLAGDTQYF.

There are a few counts of this clonotype. The DNA for the CDR3 is TGCAGTGCTAGCGTACTGGGAAGCTCCTACAATGAGCAGTTCTTC. Its translation: CSASVLGSSYNEQFF. The chain carries TRBV20-1 and TRBJ2-1; D unresolved. The V and J ends lost 3 bases and 0 bases respectively, with 12 bases between them. The germline CDR1 and CDR2 sequences are DFQATT and SNEGSKA (reference sequence). The CDR3 is made up of 15 amino acids.

The chain recombines TRBV7-8 with TRBJ1-2; D is perhaps TRBD1 (6 bases). Germline values: CDR1 SGHVS, CDR2 FQNEAQ. The CDR3 is made up of 15 amino acids. V gave up 5 bases and J gave up 0 bases, with 13 bases separating them. The CDR3 region has the DNA TGTGCCAGCAGCGGCACAGGGCCAGCTAACTATGGCTACACCTTC. Translated, it gives CASSGTGPANYGYTF.

On this clonotype itself: This likely traces to a read error, being one base from a far larger clone. The gene calls are TRBV7-8 and TRBJ2-2, with 8 positions matching TRBD1. V trimming: 7 bases; J trimming: 4 bases; junction bases outside the gene matches: 8. The length of the CDR3 is 15 residues. The germline CDR1 and CDR2 sequences are SGHVS and FQNEAQ. The CDR3 DNA reads as TGTGCCAGCAACCCCGACAGGGGACGCACCGGGGAGCTGTTTTTT. Its protein product is CASNPDRGRTGELFF.

The chain uses TRBV3-1 and TRBJ2-3; D gene uncertain. Germline CDR1 is LGHDT and CDR2 is YNNKEL (reference sequence). CDR3 length: 14 amino acids. Trimming took off 1 base at V and 4 bases at J, with 9 bases between the two ends. CDR3 residues: CASSQASMSDTQYF. The CDR3 DNA sequence: TGTGCCAGCAGCCAAGCTAGTATGTCAGATACGCAGTATTTT.

The V gene is TRBV20-1, the J gene TRBJ2-7; 16 nucleotides match TRBD2. Trimming removed 3 bases from V and 4 bases from J; junction bases left unmatched: 9. Germline lookup yields CDR1 DFQATT and CDR2 SNEGSKA (reference sequence). The CDR3 covers 17 residues. CDR3 sequence reads: CSARGLAGGPISYEQYF. Here the CDR3 DNA reads TGCAGTGCTAGGGGACTAGCGGGGGGGCCAATCTCGTACGAGCAGTACTTC.

The chain combines TRBV7-2 with TRBJ1-1; D is uncertain. Germline CDR1 is SGHTA and CDR2 is FQGNSA. Trimming cost V 10 bases and J 1 base, with 19 bases left between them. This CDR3 is 15 amino acids long. The chain's CDR3 is CATRKKADENTEAFF. In DNA, the CDR3 is TGTGCCACTCGGAAGAAGGCGGACGAGAACACTGAAGCTTTCTTT.

V and J are TRBV6-2 or TRBV6-3 and TRBJ1-6; D is ambiguous. V lost 7 bases and J lost 3, with 22 bases in between. The V gene's germline CDR1 is MNHEY and CDR2 SVGEGT. CDR3 size: 18 residues. As DNA, the CDR3 is TGTGCCAGCACGACCGACCCGATTCTCAACAACTATAATTCACCCCTCCACTTT. It is translated as CASTTDPILNNYNSPLHF.

This chain links TRBV7-6 with TRBJ2-5; 7 bases are shared with TRBD1. Trimming took 5 bases from V and 2 from J; bases not matched to a gene: 5. CDR1 SGHVS and CDR2 FNYEAQ come from the germline V gene. The CDR3 has 14 amino acids. The CDR3 DNA reads as TGTGCCAGCAGCCCTGGGGGACAGCAAGAGACCCAGTACTTC. This sequence encodes CASSPGGQQETQYF.

The chain carries TRBV30 and TRBJ2-2; D not resolved. Germline V gene lookup returns CDR1 GTSNPN and CDR2 SVGIG (reference sequence). V dropped 0 bases and J dropped 3 bases, with 11 bases sitting between them. The length of the CDR3 is 15 residues. CDR3 sequence: CAWSVGLMDTGELFF. The CDR3 DNA sequence: TGTGCCTGGAGTGTGGGGTTAATGGACACCGGGGAGCTGTTTTTT.

This clonotype was observed a handful of times. The chain recombines TRBV5-1 with TRBJ1-2, with TRBD1 matching over 11 bases. Germline CDR1 SGHRS, CDR2 YFSETQ. This CDR3 spans 15 amino acids. J was trimmed by 6 bases and V by 4 bases; bases with no gene match: 8. CDR3 sequence reads: CASSPQAGQGDGYTF. For the CDR3, the DNA is TGCGCCAGCAGCCCACAGGCGGGACAGGGGGATGGCTACACCTTC.

Of note for this clonotype: Compared with germline, one end of the junction differs, possibly owing to a read error. The chain joins TRBV5-1 to TRBJ1-1; a possible D gene is TRBD1 (6 bases). CDR1 SGHRS and CDR2 YFSETQ come from the germline V gene. This CDR3 comprises 13 residues. CDR3 DNA sequence: TGCGCCAGCAGCTTGTCAGGGGCGAACACTGAAGCTTTT. Amino acids: CASSLSGANTEAF.

The V gene is TRBV12-3 or TRBV12-4, the J gene TRBJ2-1, with D perhaps matching TRBD2 (6 bases). V gave up 7 bases and J gave up 6 bases, with 13 bases separating them. There are 13 residues in the CDR3. CDR3 sequence reads: CASTGTQPNEQFF. The CDR3 DNA sequence: TGTGCCAGCACCGGGACTCAGCCCAATGAGCAGTTCTTC.